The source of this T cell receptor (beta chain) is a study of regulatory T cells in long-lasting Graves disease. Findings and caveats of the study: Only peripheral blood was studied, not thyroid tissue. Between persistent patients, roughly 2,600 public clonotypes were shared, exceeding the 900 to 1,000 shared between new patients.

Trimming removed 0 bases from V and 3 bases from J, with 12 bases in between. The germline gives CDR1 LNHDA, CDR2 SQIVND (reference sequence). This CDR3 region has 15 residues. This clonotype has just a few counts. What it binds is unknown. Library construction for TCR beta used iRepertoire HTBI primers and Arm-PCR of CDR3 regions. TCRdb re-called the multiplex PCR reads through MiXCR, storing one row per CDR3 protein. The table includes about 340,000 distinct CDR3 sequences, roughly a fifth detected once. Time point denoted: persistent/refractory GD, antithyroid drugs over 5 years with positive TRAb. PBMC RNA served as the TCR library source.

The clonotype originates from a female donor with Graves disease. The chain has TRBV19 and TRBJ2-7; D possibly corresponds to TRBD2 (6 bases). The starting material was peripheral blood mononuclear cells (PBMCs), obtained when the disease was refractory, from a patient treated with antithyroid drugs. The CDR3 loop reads CASSIDRSGIYEQYF. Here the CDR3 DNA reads TGTGCCAGTAGTATAGACCGTAGCGGCATCTACGAGCAGTACTTC.